The sequence of this TCR beta chain was determined in a study of cytomegalovirus exposure and HLA in healthy donors. Regarding this clone: The antigen remains undetermined.

Germline values: CDR1 SGHRS, CDR2 YFSETQ. Trimming cost V 4 bases and J 2 bases; bases outside gene matches: 11. The CDR3 spans 19 residues. Study conclusions and caveats: Accurate prediction of most subjects' HLA-A and HLA-B alleles from TCR beta sequences was reported.

Vbeta (60) and Jbeta (13) primers were used in the PCR. Clones were sequenced by immunoSEQ multiplex PCR, and TCRdb holds only the in-frame ones, with some missing. The sample has approximately 110,000 clones, under 85% seen once. The sequencing sample was made of PBMCs. This clonotype was sampled from a woman aged 40 to 50 in good health and CMV-seropositive. The chain combines TRBV5-1 with TRBJ2-5, with 16 bases aligning to TRBD2. The DNA of the CDR3 is TGCGCCAGCAGCCTAATACCGGGACTAGCGGGAGGGTCTCAAGAGACCCAGTACTTC. This codes for CASSLIPGLAGGSQETQYF. Using reference TRBV5-1 and TRBJ2-5 for the parts outside the CDR3, the full variable domain is KAGVTQTPRYLIKTRGQQVTLSCSPISGHRSVSWYQQTPGQGLQFLFEYFSETQRNKGNFPGRFSGRQFSNSRSEMNVSTLELGDSALYLCASSLIPGLAGGSQETQYFGPGTRLLVL.